The 13 T cell receptor beta chains given below trace back to one sample, sequenced in a study of T-cell reconstitution after alpha-beta-depleted transplantation in children. Unique molecular identifiers were incorporated into the prepared TCRbeta library. TCRdb called the PCR reads again in MiXCR, with one record for every CDR3 protein. The repertoire holds roughly 120,000 distinct CDR3 sequences, more than 20% seen once, with over 9.5% in the top ten. Here the sequenced sample was PBMCs, mostly from graft donor cells, taken 180 days after TCRalphabeta/CD19-depleted stem cell transplant. The receptors were sampled from a male patient aged 2 to 9 who had a stem cell transplant for chronic granulomatous disease, so the T cells may come from the graft donor.

The sample holds many counts of this clonotype. This chain joins TRBV7-2 and TRBJ2-3; D unresolved. Per germline, CDR1 SGHTA and CDR2 FQGNSA. V lost 7 bases and J lost 1, with 6 bases in between. This CDR3 contains 12 residues. CDR3 sequence: CASNTRTDTQYF. The CDR3 coding sequence is TGTGCCAGCAATACACGCACAGATACGCAGTATTTT.

This clonotype occurred a few times. V gene TRBV12-3 or TRBV12-4 combines with J gene TRBJ2-1; perhaps TRBD1 as D (7 bases). V was pared by 6 bases and J by 14 bases, with 14 bases between. The length of the CDR3 is 11 residues. CDR3 in DNA: TGTGCCAGCAGACAGGACAGGAGGGAGTTCTTC. It codes for CASRQDRREFF.

The chain employs TRBV20-1 and TRBJ2-6, with unresolved D. The CDR3 contains 17 residues. Germline assignment: CDR1 DFQATT and CDR2 SNEGSKA (reference sequence). The V end was cut by 0 bases, the J end by 2 bases, with 14 bases between. DNA of the CDR3: TGCAGTGCTAGAGATCCTAGAAAGGTCGCTGGGGCCAACGTCCTGACTTTC. This sequence encodes CSARDPRKVAGANVLTF.

The genes are TRBV5-1 and TRBJ2-5; D might be TRBD1 or TRBD2, each matching 5 bases. The CDR3 runs to 17 residues. CDR1 and CDR2 (germline): SGHRS, YFSETQ. V was shortened by 0 bases and J by 5 bases, with 20 bases between the two germline ends. This chain's CDR3 is CASSLGVTRQRGETQYF. CDR3 nucleotide sequence: TGCGCCAGCAGCTTGGGAGTTACGCGACAGCGCGGGGAGACCCAGTACTTC.

This clonotype was recorded many times. The rearrangement joins TRBV29-1 to TRBJ2-5, with 9 positions matching TRBD2. V was pared by 5 bases and J by 2 bases, with 6 bases of the junction left unmatched. The CDR3 consists of 14 residues. CDR1 is SQVTM, CDR2 ANQGSEA, per germline. The CDR3 DNA is TGCAGCGTTTCGGCTAGCGGGACACAAGAGACCCAGTACTTC. Amino acid sequence: CSVSASGTQETQYF.

This clonotype was seen repeatedly, ten times or more. V is TRBV29-1 and J is TRBJ2-2; TRBD1 might be the D (6 bases). Trimming stripped 4 bases from V and 8 bases from J, with 14 bases between. The germline CDR1 and CDR2 sequences are SQVTM and ANQGSEA. The CDR3 covers 13 residues. CDR3 DNA sequence: TGCAGCGTTGGGGGGCCACCGCCGGGGGAGCTGTTTTTT. Translation gives CSVGGPPPGELFF.

The chain recombines TRBV25-1 with TRBJ2-4; D might be TRBD1 (6 bases). CDR1 is MGHDK, CDR2 SYGVNS, per germline. The CDR3 runs 15 residues. V gave up 5 bases and J gave up 5 bases, with 16 bases separating them. For the CDR3, the DNA is TGTGCCAGCAGTCCCAACCCGGCAGGGGAAAACATTCAGTACTTC. This translates into CASSPNPAGENIQYF.

This clonotype was observed a handful of times. This chain uses TRBV3-1 with TRBJ2-1, with D unresolved. Germline V gene lookup returns CDR1 LGHDT and CDR2 YNNKEL (reference sequence). This CDR3 contains 13 residues. Trimming took 4 bases from V and 6 from J, leaving 10 bases between them. The CDR3 loop reads CASSLRLSNEQFF. The CDR3 DNA reads as TGTGCCAGCAGCCTTCGACTGTCCAATGAGCAGTTCTTC.

This clonotype was found many times. J is TRBJ1-1 and V is TRBV20-1; D gene unclear. The V and J ends lost 3 bases and 5 bases respectively, with 7 bases between them. There are 11 residues in the CDR3. In germline, CDR1 is DFQATT, CDR2 SNEGSKA (reference sequence). In nucleotides, the CDR3 is TGCAGTGCTAGGGTCAGAACTGAAGCTTTCTTT. Amino acids: CSARVRTEAFF.

The genes are TRBV5-6 and TRBJ2-1; tentative D call: TRBD2 (6 bases). The CDR3 covers 14 residues. Trimming removed 4 bases at V and 5 bases at J, with 13 bases between. Germline CDR1 and CDR2: SGHDT and YYEEEE. The CDR3 loop is CASSRTGGDNEQFF. As DNA, the CDR3 is TGTGCCAGCAGCCGAACCGGAGGGGACAATGAGCAGTTCTTC.

The rearrangement links TRBV12-3 or TRBV12-4 to TRBJ1-6, with TRBD1 as a possible D gene (5 bases). The CDR3 loop spans 14 amino acids. Trimming took 2 bases from V and 7 from J, leaving 9 bases between them. CDR3 sequence: CASSLFGGNSPLHF. The CDR3, as DNA: TGTGCCAGCAGTTTATTCGGGGGAAATTCACCCCTCCACTTT.

V and J are TRBV7-9 and TRBJ2-3; D possibly corresponds to TRBD2 (6 bases). Per germline, CDR1 SEHNR and CDR2 FQNEAQ (reference sequence). This CDR3 contains 17 residues. Trimming shortened V by 5 bases and J by 2 bases, and 20 bases separated the two germline ends. CDR3: CASSPVGVAGHTDTQYF. For the CDR3, the DNA is TGTGCCAGCAGCCCCGTAGGAGTCGCGGGGCACACAGATACGCAGTATTTT.

This clonotype was found many times. The rearrangement links TRBV9 to TRBJ2-1; D gene uncertain. The germline CDR1 and CDR2 sequences are SGDLS and YYNGEE. The CDR3 totals 12 residues. V was clipped by 0 bases and J by 7 bases, with 5 bases between them. CDR3 bases: TGTGCCAGCAGCGTAGCGGATAATGAGCAGTTCTTC. Amino acid sequence: CASSVADNEQFF.